The 9 T cell receptor beta chains listed next were all sequenced from one sample in a study of radiation and T cells in renal cell carcinoma. Using immunoSEQ multiplex PCR, the repertoire was profiled, and TCRdb retains in-frame clones only, with some absent. The sample consists of some 4,000 clones, about 70% of them appearing once. Treatment defined: treatment-naive control, cytoreductive nephrectomy. The source material was tumor tissue, sampled from a patient whose treatment was nephrectomy without radiotherapy. These receptors all come from a man aged 45-65 years with renal cell carcinoma.

The chain links TRBV18 to TRBJ2-3; D is uncertain. V gave up 3 bases and J gave up 0 bases, with 10 bases separating them. The CDR3 contains 15 residues. CDR1 and CDR2 (germline): KGHSH, LQKENI. As DNA, the CDR3 is TGTGCCAGCTCACCCCCTAGTGGAAGCACAGATACGCAGTATTTT. It specifies CASSPPSGSTDTQYF.

This clone has a single count. The chain has TRBV6-6 and TRBJ2-2; no definite D call. There are 13 residues in the CDR3. Germline V gene sequence: CDR1 MNHNY, CDR2 SVGAGI (reference sequence). V lost 7 bases to trimming and J lost 2 bases, with 8 bases between them. CDR3 nucleotides: TGTGCCAGCACACAGCGCAACACCGGGGAGCTGTTTTTT. This encodes CASTQRNTGELFF.

The chain joins TRBV19 to TRBJ2-1; maybe TRBD2 (5 bases). V was trimmed by 2 bases and J by 7 bases, leaving 6 bases between them. This CDR3 region has 12 residues. Germline V lookup: CDR1 LNHDA, CDR2 SQIVND (reference sequence). Written as DNA, the CDR3 is TGTGCCAGTAGTATAACTAGGAATGAGCAGTTCTTC. This gives the protein CASSITRNEQFF.

V and J are TRBV5-6 and TRBJ2-7, with 10 bases that match TRBD1. CDR3 size: 16 residues. Trimming removed 7 bases from V and 6 bases from J; junction bases left unmatched: 16. Germline lookup yields CDR1 SGHDT and CDR2 YYEEEE. The CDR3 DNA reads as TGTGCCAGCCTCCATTCCCGGGACAGGGGCGGCGGCGAGCAGTACTTC. Residues: CASLHSRDRGGGEQYF.

This sequence joins TRBV6-6 and TRBJ2-6, with a possible D match to TRBD1 (6 bases). The V end lost 6 bases, the J end lost 4 bases, and 13 bases lay between the germline ends. Germline V gene lookup returns CDR1 MNHNY and CDR2 SVGAGI (reference sequence). The CDR3 runs 15 residues. The CDR3 bases are TGTGCCAGCAGCTGGGGGCATACCGGGGCCAACGTCCTGACTTTC. Translated: CASSWGHTGANVLTF.

The chain links TRBV10-2 to TRBJ1-1; D is uncertain. Deletions cut 7 bases from V and 4 bases from J, with 16 bases between. The germline V gene encodes CDR1 WSHSY and CDR2 SAAADI. The CDR3 is made up of 14 amino acids. The CDR3 DNA sequence: TGCGCCAGCACCCCCCGGGGATCGGGCACTGAAGCTTTCTTT. As protein: CASTPRGSGTEAFF.

The J gene is TRBJ2-7, the V gene TRBV12-5, with D perhaps TRBD2 (6 bases). The CDR3 runs to 18 residues. V was trimmed by 0 bases and J by 2 bases, leaving 20 bases between them. The germline gives CDR1 LGHNT, CDR2 FRNRAP. The CDR3 loop reads CASGLVRDGTSTTYEQYF. CDR3 DNA sequence: TGTGCTAGTGGTTTGGTCAGGGATGGGACTTCGACTACCTACGAGCAGTACTTC.

This chain uses TRBV28 with TRBJ2-5; 8 bases match TRBD2. V dropped 4 bases and J dropped 1; count of bases not matched to a gene: 5. Germline V CDR1 and CDR2: MDHEN, SYDVKM. The CDR3 runs to 15 residues. The CDR3 region has the DNA TGTGCCAGCAGTTCAACCGGGAGGGGCCAAGAGACCCAGTACTTC. The encoded protein is CASSSTGRGQETQYF.

DNA for the CDR3: TGTGCCAGCAGTCAGGACAGGGCCCAAGAGACCCAGTACTTC. Its translation: CASSQDRAQETQYF. The rearrangement joins TRBV27 to TRBJ2-5; 8 bases fit TRBD1. This CDR3 contains 14 residues. The germline V gene encodes CDR1 MNHEY and CDR2 SMNVEV (reference sequence). After removal of 5 bases from V and 1 base from J, the junction contained 3 bases not matched to a gene.